This TCR beta chain emerged from a study of cytomegalovirus exposure and HLA in healthy donors (TCRdb year 2017). Describing the broader study: An earlier analysis of about 560 of the donors reported 250 to 300 Gb of sequence data and 100 million to 120 million unique TCR beta sequences obtained from about 179 million T cells. Because of strong linkage in the cohort, roughly 5 DR-DQ haplotypes were treated as single units for association and clustering. A later analysis re-examined previously published TCR beta repertoires from just over 650 donors and added high-resolution HLA genotyping to investigate patterns of TCR occurrence. An earlier analysis of 587 of the donors used high-throughput TCR beta sequencing to judge whether each TCR beta V gene segment behaved as functional or pseudogenic. A later genetic analysis used genome-wide SNP genotypes for about three fifths of the 666 donors, treating that subset as a discovery cohort. Rather than using new phenotypic data, the later analysis identified candidate immune exposures from TCR beta sequences and from how often those sequences occurred across donors. The genetic ancestry cluster associated with self-reported Caucasian donors included around four fifths of the roughly 380 genotyped donors. Both class I and class II loci were covered by HLA typing, at four-digit resolution. Every repertoire in the discovery cohort had been generated on one and the same sequencing platform. Alongside the repertoire data, information on donor age, sex, ethnicity and CMV serostatus was compiled. Typing coverage varied by locus: roughly 620-630 donors for A, B, C, DRB1 and DQB1; approximately 500 for DQA1; more than 600 for DPA1; approximately 470 for DPB1. The study aimed to test whether cataloging public T cell receptors could reveal signatures of past pathogen exposure. Using immunosequencing, the study profiled T cell repertoires from about 620 subjects and related those repertoires to cytomegalovirus serostatus. A separate validation cohort of approximately 130 different subjects was used in addition to the roughly 700-subject first cohort. Across under 500 genotyped donors of the cohort, an average of about 240,000 unique TCR beta nucleotide sequences per donor were sequenced, and around 20% of those sequences were non-productive. To predict cytomegalovirus infection status, the study combined high-throughput TCR immunosequencing, statistical association of individual TCRs with disease status, and machine learning. Approximately 300 gigabases of sequencing data and around 85 million unique TCR sequences made up an early release that covered approximately 700 HLA-typed donors. The investigation overall reported the following: An earlier analysis of approximately 570 of the donors showed that most TCR beta V segments appeared in productive rearrangements either about 87% or about 30% of the time, which broadly matched IMGT annotations. This cohort had only TCR beta chains sequenced, and the lack of alpha or paired-chain data limited which features could be detected. For the cohort, immune exposure information was limited to CMV serostatus. Because HLA typing was missing for some donors at each locus, association tests included only the typed subset. In a later analysis, the rate of TCR association differed among HLA loci, with DRB1 alleles having the most associated TCRs and HLA-C alleles having the fewest. A group of highly shared sequence variants was considered likely to be a technical artifact of the sequencing pipeline. The earlier analysis of a few hundred of the donors excluded some 15 rarely observed V segments, including chromosome 9 orphons, because counts were too low. The classifier was reported to diagnose cytomegalovirus status with high specificity and sensitivity in both the original cohort and the validation cohort. An association between a missense DCLRE1C variant and V-gene and J-gene trimming of TCR beta chains was found in a later genetic analysis and replicated in an independent cohort. According to the authors, the approach could potentially be generalized to other disease states and immunological phenotypes. A later analysis found that most CMV-associated TCR beta chains appeared HLA-restricted, with HLA associations seemingly driven largely by CMV exposure. Assigning TCR associations to individual alleles was difficult when HLA alleles, especially DR and DQ, strongly co-occurred. Sequencing depth was assumed to be roughly uniform across donors in the presence/absence analyses, though that assumption may not hold. In a later analysis, 15,000 to 20,000 TCR beta sequences were associated with specific HLA alleles at a false discovery rate of 0.05. Most TCR sequences were observed very rarely across donors, whereas some public TCRs were present in many individuals. In vitro tests confirmed that a few of the cytomegalovirus-associated TCR beta chains recognize cytomegalovirus antigens. The study listed 150 to 200 TCR beta chains as associated with cytomegalovirus. A further reported finding was that TCR beta sequences accurately predicted the HLA-A and HLA-B alleles for most subjects in the first cohort. A later analysis found that HLA-associated TCR beta chains were more clonally expanded and had lower generation probabilities than equally common non-associated chains. Some IMGT-functional V segments, including TRBV6-2 and TRBV6-3, could not be told apart with the 87-base-pair reads, so those segments were excluded. Compared with the roughly 720-donor mean, donors in an Asian-associated ancestry cluster had fewer N-insertions in productive TCRs, according to a later genetic analysis. According to a later analysis, parvovirus B19, influenza, CMV and Epstein-Barr virus appeared linked to several top co-occurrence clusters. Correlated functional status among segregating V segments might be attributable to linkage disequilibrium, but an unknown experimental factor could not be ruled out.

Regarding this clone: Its specific antigen is unknown. No clone much larger than this one lies a single base away; base qualities are absent.

The cohort consisted of 650 to 700 healthy bone marrow donors. Cohort members were all nominally healthy when sampled, although unrecorded immune exposures were likely present. The donor was CMV seronegative and belonged to the group of several hundred seronegative cohort members. A peripheral blood sample was provided by each donor, and peripheral blood mononuclear cells were used for TCR beta sequencing. Genomic DNA was extracted from the blood cell samples with the Qiagen DNeasy Blood Extraction Kit. The library came from the immunoSEQ multiplex PCR assay. For the multiplex PCR, a mixture combining 60 forward primers for TCR Vbeta segments and 13 reverse primers for TCR Jbeta segments was used. A multiplex PCR assay on genomic DNA amplified the CDR3 region of rearranged TCR beta genes. Amplified TCR beta libraries were sequenced as 87-base-pair reads on the Illumina HiSeq System. On the authors' methods: A later analysis tallied around 87 million unique TCR beta chains across the approximately 670 repertoires, and approximately 12 million of those chains were shared by two or more donors. A nearest-neighbor algorithm error-corrected the raw reads and collapsed the reads into unique sequences, merging closely related sequences to remove PCR and sequencing errors. To assign V, D and J gene segments, CDR3 sequences were aligned to IMGT reference sequences. For a sequence to be retained, a match of at least six nucleotides to both a V gene segment and a J gene segment was required. A rearrangement counted as productive if the CDR3 had no stop codons and remained in frame with V and J, and every other rearrangement counted as non-productive. CDR3 was defined by IMGT convention, running from the second conserved V-encoded cysteine to the conserved J-encoded phenylalanine. Sequences without an unambiguous match to a single V gene segment were excluded from the earlier analysis of about 640 of the donors. In an earlier analysis of some 590 of the donors, V segments were called functional above 56.7% productive rearrangements and were called segregating when the between-donor standard deviation exceeded 5%. A statistical classification framework was built for diagnosing cytomegalovirus status from the catalog of TCR beta chain sequences. V and J gene assignment, in a later analysis, came from comparing TCR nucleotide sequences with IMGT/GENE-DB human TR gene sequences. Using the TCRdist pipeline, a later analysis assigned CDR3 sequences along with most-parsimonious VDJ recombination scenarios. A later analysis defined each TCR beta chain by its CDR3 amino acid sequence plus V-gene family, and excluded reads lacking a unique V-gene family. A later analysis removed several hundred highly shared, low-generation-probability nucleotide sequences to deal with suspected cross-contamination and a sequencing artifact. For each public chain, a later analysis derived a clonal expansion index from normalized ranks of inferred template counts within each repertoire. In a later analysis, generation probabilities were computed with a VDJ recombination model fitted to out-of-frame rearrangements, and the resulting probabilities were checked against IGoR. A later analysis scored TCR-TCR, TCR-HLA and TCR-CMV co-occurrence with hypergeometric tests, applying a repertoire-size bias correction to TCR pairs. A later analysis estimated false discovery rates by permuting HLA or CMV assignments 20 times. In a later analysis, co-occurring TCRs were grouped using DBSCAN, with TCRdist sequence similarity added in when clustering inside HLA-allele-positive subsets. Repertoires with fewer than 30,000 or more than 120,000 public chains, plus five repertoires with anomalous nucleotide sharing, were excluded from co-occurrence clustering. This is the immuneACCESS table as TCRdb keeps it, with only in-frame sequences that have V and J called. A part of the clones is gone; compared with another copy, unresolved V genes explain less than half, and the rest is unexplained. V, J and clone size derive from that table, while D and trimming were established from the DNA sequence. The sample table contains about 89,000 clones; only one count was recorded for under 80% of them. The ten largest clonotypes hold approximately 1.5% of the sample.

From the germline V gene, CDR1 is SNHLY and CDR2 is FYNNEI. The CDR3 goes from the cysteine to the phenylalanine over 19 residues. The entry retains the CDR3 DNA only, 57 bases that are in frame from base 1. The germline V and J ends show losses of 11 bases and 0 bases respectively, and no gene match explains 17 bases of the junction. This TCR was sampled from a male donor in good health and CMV-seronegative. Recombination connected TRBV2 to TRBJ2-1, with 12 bases aligning to TRBD2. What was sequenced was PBMCs. The DNA is as follows: TGTGCCGGCCGAACGAGACTAGCGGGAGATTATAGCTCCTACAATGAGCAGTTCTTC. It translates as CAGRTRLAGDYSSYNEQFF.